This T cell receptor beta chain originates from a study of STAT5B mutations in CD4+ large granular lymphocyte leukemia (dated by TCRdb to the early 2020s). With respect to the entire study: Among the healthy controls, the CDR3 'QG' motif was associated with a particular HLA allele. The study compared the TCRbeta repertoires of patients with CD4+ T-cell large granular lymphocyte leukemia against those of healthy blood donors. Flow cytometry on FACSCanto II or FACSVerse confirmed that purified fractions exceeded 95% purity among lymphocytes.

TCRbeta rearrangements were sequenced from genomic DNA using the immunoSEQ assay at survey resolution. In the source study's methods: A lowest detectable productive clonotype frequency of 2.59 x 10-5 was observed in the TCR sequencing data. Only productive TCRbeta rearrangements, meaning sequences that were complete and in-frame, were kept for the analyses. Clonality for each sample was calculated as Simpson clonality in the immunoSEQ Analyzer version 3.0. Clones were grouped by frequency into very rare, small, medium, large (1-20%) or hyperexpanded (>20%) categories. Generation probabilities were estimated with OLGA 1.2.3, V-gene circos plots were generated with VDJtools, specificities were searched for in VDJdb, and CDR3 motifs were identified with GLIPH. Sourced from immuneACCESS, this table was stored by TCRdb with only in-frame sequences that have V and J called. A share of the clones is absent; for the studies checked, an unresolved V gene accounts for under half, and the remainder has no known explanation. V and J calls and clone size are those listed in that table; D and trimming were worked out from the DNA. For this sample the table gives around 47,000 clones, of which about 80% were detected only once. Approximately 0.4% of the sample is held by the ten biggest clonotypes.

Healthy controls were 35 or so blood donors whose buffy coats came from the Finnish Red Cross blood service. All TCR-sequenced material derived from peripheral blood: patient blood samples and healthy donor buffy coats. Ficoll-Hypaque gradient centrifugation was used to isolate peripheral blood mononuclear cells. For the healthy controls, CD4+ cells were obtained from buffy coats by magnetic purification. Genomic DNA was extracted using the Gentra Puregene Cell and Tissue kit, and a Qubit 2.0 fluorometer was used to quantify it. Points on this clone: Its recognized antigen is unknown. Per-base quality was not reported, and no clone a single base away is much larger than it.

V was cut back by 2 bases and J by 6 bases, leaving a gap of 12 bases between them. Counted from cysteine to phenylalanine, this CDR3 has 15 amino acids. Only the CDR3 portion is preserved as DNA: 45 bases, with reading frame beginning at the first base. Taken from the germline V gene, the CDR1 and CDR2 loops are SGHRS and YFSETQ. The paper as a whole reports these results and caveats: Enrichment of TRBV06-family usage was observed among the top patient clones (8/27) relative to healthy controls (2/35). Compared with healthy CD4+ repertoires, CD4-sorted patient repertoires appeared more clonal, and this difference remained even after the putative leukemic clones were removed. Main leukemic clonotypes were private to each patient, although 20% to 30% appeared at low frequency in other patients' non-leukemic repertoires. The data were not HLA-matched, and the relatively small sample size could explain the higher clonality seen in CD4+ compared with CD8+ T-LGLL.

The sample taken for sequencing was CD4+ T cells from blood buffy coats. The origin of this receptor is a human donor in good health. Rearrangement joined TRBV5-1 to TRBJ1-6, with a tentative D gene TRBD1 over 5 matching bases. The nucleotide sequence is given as TGCGCCAGCAGCTTTGGGGGAAACGCTAATTCACCCCTCCACTTT. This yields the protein CASSFGGNANSPLHF.